The 31 T cell receptor beta chains listed next were all sequenced from one sample in a study of CD8 T cells in ankylosing spondylitis. Study conclusions and caveats: Made up of eight highly homologous variants, a TCR beta motif appeared characteristic of ankylosing spondylitis blood.

Their antigen targets remain unknown. TCRdb itself ran the 5' RACE reads through MiXCR, one entry per CDR3 protein. The repertoire holds more than 650,000 distinct CDR3 sequences, with 12% as singletons. The sample taken for sequencing was blood, either unsorted or a sorted T cell fraction (not recorded which). Source of these receptors: a male donor with ankylosing spondylitis.

At least ten counts were recorded for this clonotype. This chain links TRBV20-1 with TRBJ1-5; unclear D gene. V shed 5 bases and J shed 2 bases, with 16 bases lying between them. This CDR3 comprises 15 residues. CDR1 and CDR2 from the germline V gene are DFQATT and SNEGSKA (reference sequence). CDR3 region: CSAYRPEAGNQPQHF. In nucleotides, the CDR3 is TGCAGTGCTTATCGTCCCGAAGCAGGCAATCAGCCCCAGCATTTT.

The sample holds many counts of this clonotype. CDR3 in DNA: TGTGCCAGCAGTTACCCCACTGGAGACTACGAGCAGTACTTC. Translated: CASSYPTGDYEQYF. V and J are TRBV6-2 or TRBV6-3 and TRBJ2-7, with unresolved D. Germline values: CDR1 MNHEY, CDR2 SVGEGT. The CDR3 covers 14 residues. The V and J ends lost 2 bases and 3 bases respectively, with 11 bases between them.

This clonotype was recorded at least ten times. The chain couples TRBV29-1 to TRBJ1-5; D gene uncertain. Germline V lookup: CDR1 SQVTM, CDR2 ANQGSEA. The CDR3 length is 14 residues. The CDR3 nucleotides are TGCAACGTATTAAGGCGGTGGGGCAATCAGCCCCAGCATTTT. As protein: CNVLRRWGNQPQHF. The whole variable domain, filled in from reference TRBV29-1 and TRBJ1-5, reads SAVISQKPSRDICQRGTSLTIQCQVDSQVTMMFWYRQQPGQSLTLIATANQGSEATYESGFVIDKFPISRPNLTFSTLTVSNMSPEDSSIYLCNVLRRWGNQPQHFGDGTRLSIL.

In its sample, this clonotype was seen a few times. V usage is TRBV6-5 and J usage is TRBJ2-3; 8 bases match TRBD1. Trimming at V came to 3 bases and at J to 0 bases, leaving 5 bases not matched to a gene. CDR3 length: 16 amino acids. CDR1 is MNHEY, CDR2 SVGAGI, per germline. The CDR3 here is CASSYSWDRSTDTQYF. CDR3 DNA sequence: TGTGCCAGCAGTTATTCCTGGGACAGGAGCACAGATACGCAGTATTTT.

There are a few counts of this clonotype. The rearrangement links TRBV20-1 to TRBJ2-5; maybe TRBD2 (5 bases). This CDR3 spans 14 amino acids. V was pared by 0 bases and J by 3 bases, with 11 bases between. CDR1 and CDR2 from the germline V gene are DFQATT and SNEGSKA (reference sequence). In DNA form, the CDR3 reads TGCAGTGCTAGAGAGACTGCGGAGGAAGAGACCCAGTACTTC. Residues: CSARETAEEETQYF.

This clonotype was seen at least ten times. This chain links TRBV29-1 with TRBJ2-3; a possible D gene is TRBD1 (5 bases). Per the germline V gene, CDR1 is SQVTM and CDR2 is ANQGSEA. V lost 4 bases, J lost 4 bases, and 12 bases lay in between. This CDR3 spans 13 amino acids. This CDR3 reads CSVVVGAADTQYF. CDR3 coding DNA: TGCAGCGTTGTTGTTGGGGCCGCAGATACGCAGTATTTT.

This clonotype was seen at least ten times. V gene TRBV6-6 combines with J gene TRBJ1-4; 7 nucleotides match TRBD1. The J segment lost 10 bases and the V segment lost 5 bases, leaving 7 bases of the junction unmatched. Germline CDR1 is MNHNY and CDR2 is SVGAGI (reference sequence). The CDR3 runs 13 residues. In DNA, the CDR3 is TGTGCCAGCAGTCCTACCCGACAGGGAAAACTGTTTTTT. This codes for CASSPTRQGKLFF.

At least ten counts were recorded for this clonotype. The chain couples TRBV7-2 to TRBJ2-2; 7 positions agree with TRBD1. The J segment lost 2 bases and the V segment lost 5 bases, leaving 5 bases of the junction unmatched. The CDR3 loop spans 15 amino acids. Per the germline V gene, CDR1 is SGHTA and CDR2 is FQGNSA. The CDR3 coding sequence is TGTGCCAGCAGCACCCGACAGGGTAACACCGGGGAGCTGTTTTTT. This codes for CASSTRQGNTGELFF.

This clonotype was counted only a few times. The chain uses TRBV27 and TRBJ2-1; 7 positions agree with TRBD2. Germline CDR1 is MNHEY and CDR2 is SMNVEV (reference sequence). V gave up 3 bases and J gave up 9 bases; unmatched junction bases: 26. The CDR3 consists of 20 residues. The CDR3 DNA follows: TGTGCCAGCAGTTTGGGGCCCTCCGATGGTGCGGGGGTATTTATTGGTGAGCAGTTCTTC. This sequence encodes CASSLGPSDGAGVFIGEQFF.

This clonotype has just a few counts. This chain uses TRBV21-1 with TRBJ2-2; the tabulated D call, TRBD1, remains unverified against the DNA. TRBV21-1 is tagged as a pseudogene. The CDR3 sequence is 16 residues long. The CDR3 here is CASKVQRGPNTGELFF. CDR3 coding DNA: TGTGCCAGCAAGGTACAGCGGGGGCCCAACACCGGGGAGCTGTTTTTT.

Ten or more counts support this clonotype. The chain has TRBV7-2 and TRBJ2-7; D gene uncertain. Germline CDR1 is SGHTA and CDR2 is FQGNSA. Trimming cost V 6 bases and J 3 bases, with 6 bases left between them. This CDR3 is built from 11 residues. CDR3 in amino acids: CASSSYYEQYF. The CDR3 DNA follows: TGTGCCAGCAGTTCCTACTACGAGCAGTACTTC. The full variable domain, rest sourced from reference TRBV7-2 and TRBJ2-7, is GAGVSQSPSNKVTEKGKDVELRCDPISGHTALYWYRQSLGQGLEFLIYFQGNSAPDKSGLPSDRFSAERTGGSVSTLTIQRTQQEDSAVYLCASSSYYEQYFGPGTRLTVT.

Ten or more counts support this clonotype. A junction boundary mismatches the germline segment, possibly from a read error. The V call is TRBV10-3, the J call TRBJ1-1, with D unresolved. The CDR3 is 13 amino acids. CDR1 is ENHRY and CDR2 is SYGVKD in the germline V gene. The CDR3: CAINERRNTEAFF. CDR3 bases: TGTGCCATCAATGAGCGACGGAACACTGAAGCTTTCTTT.

J is TRBJ1-1 and V is TRBV2; D gene unclear. The CDR3 is 14 amino acids. Trimming took 3 bases from V and 6 from J, leaving 14 bases between them. Germline V gene data show CDR1 as SNHLY and CDR2 as FYNNEI. As DNA, the CDR3 is TGTGCCAGCAGTGACCCCACAAAGGATGCTGAAGCTTTCTTT. It is translated as CASSDPTKDAEAFF.

The chain recombines TRBV4-3 with TRBJ2-3; TRBD2 matches 14 bases. Germline loops: CDR1 LGHNA, CDR2 YSLEER. This CDR3 has 19 residues. The trim removed 1 base at V and 1 base at J, leaving 7 bases unmatched. DNA of the CDR3: TGCGCCAGCAGCCAAGCCTTTAAGACTAGCGGGGGGGGCACAGATACGCAGTATTTT. This sequence encodes CASSQAFKTSGGGTDTQYF.

This clonotype has more than one count but fewer than ten. The chain combines TRBV6-1 with TRBJ2-3, with D hard to call. Per the germline V gene, CDR1 is MNHNS and CDR2 is SASEGT. V was shortened by 2 bases and J by 6 bases, with 9 bases between the two germline ends. This CDR3 region has 13 residues. The CDR3 is CASSERNFDTQYF. In DNA form, the CDR3 reads TGTGCCAGCAGTGAACGGAACTTCGATACGCAGTATTTT.

A few counts support this clonotype. The genes are TRBV5-1 and TRBJ2-5; tentative D call: TRBD1 (6 bases). CDR3 length equals 13 residues. V was cut by 4 bases and J by 5 bases, with 12 bases left in between. Germline V gives CDR1 SGHRS, CDR2 YFSETQ. Written as DNA, the CDR3 is TGCGCCAGCAGCATACAGGGAGACGAGACCCAGTACTTC. Protein sequence: CASSIQGDETQYF.

This clonotype was found a few times. The chain carries TRBV20-1 and TRBJ2-1; 10 bases agree with TRBD2. Per the germline V gene, CDR1 is DFQATT and CDR2 is SNEGSKA (reference sequence). The CDR3 has 15 residues. The V gene end was trimmed by 6 bases and the J gene end by 4 bases; junction bases not matched to a gene: 9. CDR3 in amino acids: CSARPLAGAYNEQFF. In DNA form, the CDR3 reads TGCAGTGCAAGGCCTCTAGCGGGAGCTTACAATGAGCAGTTCTTC.

The sample holds a few counts of this clonotype. This chain links TRBV5-6 with TRBJ2-3; D may be TRBD2 (6 bases). CDR1 and CDR2 from the germline V gene are SGHDT and YYEEEE. V lost 0 bases and J 0 bases, leaving 14 bases between the germline ends. CDR3 length equals 17 residues. The CDR3 bases are TGTGCCAGCAGCTTGGCCAAAGGACTAAGAAGCACAGATACGCAGTATTTT. Protein: CASSLAKGLRSTDTQYF.

This clonotype was detected many times. The chain uses TRBV2 and TRBJ2-1, with TRBD1 matching over 9 bases. V lost 2 bases and J lost 6; bases outside the gene matches: 14. CDR1 SNHLY and CDR2 FYNNEI come from the germline V gene. There are 18 residues in the CDR3. The CDR3, as DNA: TGTGCCAGCAGTGAACGCTCACCAACATGGGACAGGGTCAATGAGCAGTTCTTC. Protein product: CASSERSPTWDRVNEQFF.

This clonotype was observed a few times. The chain uses TRBV20-1 and TRBJ2-1; the D gene is possibly TRBD2 (6 bases). The CDR3 extends over 14 amino acids. Germline loops: CDR1 DFQATT, CDR2 SNEGSKA (reference sequence). Trimming cost V 4 bases and J 0 bases, with 10 bases left between them. The CDR3: CSAIGTFSYNEQFF. The CDR3, as DNA: TGCAGTGCTATCGGGACTTTCTCCTACAATGAGCAGTTCTTC.

J is TRBJ2-7 and V is TRBV4-3; TRBD1 might be the D (7 bases). V lost 3 bases to trimming and J lost 5 bases, with 14 bases between them. Germline CDR1 and CDR2: LGHNA and YSLEER. The CDR3 covers 14 residues. The CDR3 reads CASSHTTGEDEQYF. The CDR3 region has the DNA TGCGCCAGCAGCCACACTACAGGGGAGGACGAGCAGTACTTC.

V gene TRBV24-1 combines with J gene TRBJ2-1, with 9 bases aligning to TRBD2. With V trimmed by 4 bases and J by 5 bases, 8 bases remained unmatched. Germline V CDR1 and CDR2: KGHDR, SFDVKD. The CDR3 runs to 16 residues. The CDR3 loop reads CATSEYSGSSHNEQFF. DNA of the CDR3: TGTGCCACCAGTGAATATAGCGGGAGTTCCCACAATGAGCAGTTCTTC.

This sequence joins TRBV7-6 and TRBJ2-5, with 9 bases matching TRBD1. V lost 5 bases and J lost 5; bases outside the gene matches: 6. Germline assignment: CDR1 SGHVS and CDR2 FNYEAQ. This CDR3 contains 14 residues. CDR3 sequence (DNA): TGTGCCAGCAGCGAACAGGGGGCCTGGGAGACCCAGTACTTC. Protein product: CASSEQGAWETQYF.

The chain combines TRBV11-2 with TRBJ2-2; 7 nucleotides align to TRBD2. The CDR3 consists of 19 residues. The J segment lost 2 bases and the V segment lost 5 bases, leaving 17 bases of the junction unmatched. CDR1 is SGHAT, CDR2 FQNNGV, per germline. CDR3 residues: CASSGTGTIRVVNTGELFF. CDR3 DNA sequence: TGTGCCAGCAGCGGAACCGGGACTATAAGGGTCGTCAACACCGGGGAGCTGTTTTTT.

There are a few counts of this clonotype. The chain recombines TRBV5-5 with TRBJ1-5; TRBD1 is a possible D gene (6 bases). The V gene lost 0 bases and the J gene lost 12 bases, with 13 bases spanning the gap. The CDR3 contains 13 residues. Germline V gene lookup returns CDR1 SGHKS and CDR2 YYEKEE (reference sequence). The CDR3 protein is CASSLGGDTSQHF. The CDR3 DNA reads TGTGCCAGCAGCTTGGGTGGGGACACAAGCCAGCATTTT.

This sequence joins TRBV24-1 and TRBJ1-2; no firm D call. Germline values: CDR1 KGHDR, CDR2 SFDVKD. The germline V and J ends were trimmed by 2 bases and 4 bases, with 10 bases remaining between them. The CDR3 is made up of 14 amino acids. CDR3: CATSDSGIPYGYTF. CDR3 nucleotide sequence: TGTGCCACCAGTGATTCGGGCATTCCCTATGGCTACACCTTC.

There are a few counts of this clonotype. The rearrangement links TRBV29-1 to TRBJ1-4, with D possibly matching TRBD1 (5 bases). CDR1 SQVTM and CDR2 ANQGSEA come from the germline V gene. Trimming pared 4 bases from V and 3 bases from J, leaving 9 bases between. The CDR3 has 13 amino acids. This chain's CDR3 is CSVGRDANEKLFF. In DNA, the CDR3 is TGCAGCGTTGGGAGGGACGCTAATGAAAAACTGTTTTTT.

This clonotype was detected only a few times. The chain carries TRBV4-2 and TRBJ2-7; 9 bases are a match to TRBD1. The CDR3 covers 16 residues. Germline V gene lookup returns CDR1 LGHNA and CDR2 YNFKEQ. J was trimmed by 3 bases and V by 4 bases; bases with no gene match: 10. In DNA, the CDR3 is TGTGCCAGCAGCCTTACAGGGGGCCAAGACGGCTACGAGCAGTACTTC. Its translation is CASSLTGGQDGYEQYF.

Ten or more counts support this clonotype. The chain combines TRBV20-1 with TRBJ1-2; weak D call: TRBD1 (6 bases). From germline, CDR1 is DFQATT and CDR2 SNEGSKA (reference sequence). The CDR3 has 14 residues. The V end was cut by 1 base, the J end by 0 bases, with 9 bases between. Here the CDR3 reads CSARVQGSNYGYTF. The CDR3 DNA follows: TGCAGTGCTAGAGTACAGGGATCTAACTATGGCTACACCTTC.

CDR3 in amino acids: CSALPGTGNYGYTF. CDR3 nucleotides: TGCAGTGCCCTACCCGGGACAGGGAACTATGGCTACACCTTC. J is TRBJ1-2 and V is TRBV20-1; 9 nucleotides align to TRBD1. Looked up from germline, CDR1 is DFQATT and CDR2 is SNEGSKA (reference sequence). J lost 2 bases, V lost 6 bases, and 7 bases had no gene match. The CDR3 is 14 residues long.

This clonotype was found many times. The chain carries TRBV7-2 and TRBJ2-5; 10 nucleotides match TRBD2. The junction had 7 bases not matched to a gene; V was cut back by 2 bases and J by 4 bases. The germline V gene has CDR1 SGHTA and CDR2 FQGNSA. This CDR3 contains 16 residues. For the CDR3, the DNA is TGTGCCAGCAGCTTAATCCCTAGCGGGAGTAGAGAGACCCAGTACTTC. This gives the protein CASSLIPSGSRETQYF.